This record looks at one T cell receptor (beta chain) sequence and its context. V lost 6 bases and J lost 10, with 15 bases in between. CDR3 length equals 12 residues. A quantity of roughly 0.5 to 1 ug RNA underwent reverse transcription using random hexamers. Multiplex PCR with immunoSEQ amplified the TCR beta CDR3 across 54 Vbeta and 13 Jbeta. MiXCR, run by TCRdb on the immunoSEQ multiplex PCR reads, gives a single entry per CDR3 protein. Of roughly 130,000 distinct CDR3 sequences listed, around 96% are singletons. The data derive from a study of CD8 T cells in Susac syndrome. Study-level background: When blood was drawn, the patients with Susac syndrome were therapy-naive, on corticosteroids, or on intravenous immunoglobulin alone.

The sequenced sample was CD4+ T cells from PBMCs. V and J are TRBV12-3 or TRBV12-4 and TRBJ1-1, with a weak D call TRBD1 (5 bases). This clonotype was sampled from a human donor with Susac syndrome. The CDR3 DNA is TGTGCCAGCAGCCAAAGGGGATTACGAGCTTTCTTT. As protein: CASSQRGLRAFF.